This entry lists 2 T cell receptor beta chains sequenced from one sample in a study of shared T cell receptors in the human thymus (dated by TCRdb to the early 2020s). Receptor amplification or capture employed the immunoSEQ multiplex PCR assay. As stored in TCRdb, this immuneACCESS dataset retains in-frame rearrangements with V and J assigned. A fraction of the clones does not appear; measured against another copy, unresolved V genes explain less than half of the discrepancy, and the remainder lacks a known reason. Here the sample has about 660,000 clones; roughly 88% occur a single time. Approximately 0.01% of the sample is held by the ten biggest clonotypes. A further study also used this sample, focusing on human thymus T cells.

The sequencing input was thymocytes. These receptors all come from a boy in the first two years of life with a congenital heart defect. Donor details come from another sample of the same person, matched by shared clones.

The rearrangement joins TRBV15 to TRBJ1-1, with D possibly matching TRBD1 (6 bases). Trimming left V 5 bases short and J 1 base short, with 14 bases between. Germline loops: CDR1 LNHNV, CDR2 YYDKDF (reference sequence). The CDR3 length is 15 residues. As DNA, the CDR3 is TGTGCCACCAGCCACCAACAGGGTCGGAACACTGAAGCTTTCTTT. Amino acids: CATSHQQGRNTEAFF. Based on the CDR3 plus reference TRBV15 and TRBJ1-1, the full variable domain is DAMVIQNPRYQVTQFGKPVTLSCSQTLNHNVMYWYQQKSSQAPKLLFHYYDKDFNNEADTPDNFQSRRPNTSFCFLDIRSPGLGDTAMYLCATSHQQGRNTEAFFGQGTRLTVV.

This clone has a single count. The rearrangement links TRBV27 to TRBJ2-7, with D tentatively TRBD2 (6 bases). CDR1 and CDR2 (germline): MNHEY, SMNVEV (reference sequence). This CDR3 comprises 15 residues. The V gene lost 5 bases and the J gene lost 6 bases, with 20 bases spanning the gap. CDR3 residues: CASSPGTDGMVEQYF. The CDR3 DNA reads as TGTGCCAGCAGTCCCGGGACTGACGGGATGGTCGAGCAGTACTTC.